This TCR beta chain was documented in a study of technical replicates of blood from a few donors. Profiled with immunoSEQ multiplex PCR; TCRdb holds only in-frame clones, not every one. The table includes about 64,000 clones, 86% detected once. Germline lookup yields CDR1 SGHTA and CDR2 FQGTGA. Between the trimmed V and J ends, which lost 3 bases and 8 bases, there was a span of 13 bases. The CDR3 contains 13 residues. The chain recombines TRBV7-3 with TRBJ1-2; a weak D match, TRBD1 (5 bases). Sequencing was done on a sample of PBMCs. This TCR came from a human donor in good health. Some clones in this sample may be carry-over from other donors' samples. The CDR3 is CASSLEGGTGYTF. CDR3 sequence (DNA): TGTGCCAGCAGCTTGGAGGGAGGGACCGGCTACACCTTC.